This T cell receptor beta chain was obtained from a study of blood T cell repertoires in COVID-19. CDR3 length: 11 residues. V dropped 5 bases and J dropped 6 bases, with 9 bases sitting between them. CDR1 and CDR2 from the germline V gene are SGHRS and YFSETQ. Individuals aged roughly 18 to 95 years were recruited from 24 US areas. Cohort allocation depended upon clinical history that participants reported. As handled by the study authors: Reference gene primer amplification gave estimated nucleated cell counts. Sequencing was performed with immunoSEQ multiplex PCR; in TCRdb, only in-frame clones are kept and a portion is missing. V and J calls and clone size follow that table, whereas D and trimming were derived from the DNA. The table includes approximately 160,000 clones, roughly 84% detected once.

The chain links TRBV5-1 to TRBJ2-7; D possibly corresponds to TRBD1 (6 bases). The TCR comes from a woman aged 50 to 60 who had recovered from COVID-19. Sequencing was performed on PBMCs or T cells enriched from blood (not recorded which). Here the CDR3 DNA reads TGCGCCAGCAGTCCAGGGGCCGAGCAGTACTTC. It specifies CASSPGAEQYF.